These 27 T cell receptor beta chains came from one sample sequenced in a study of T cell clones after liver transplantation (dated by TCRdb to between 2018 and 2021). Library construction relied on the immunoSEQ multiplex PCR assay. This immuneACCESS table, as held by TCRdb, lists in-frame sequences with V and J called but not all clones. Of the missing ones, under half trace to an unresolved V gene in checked studies; the others have no known cause. This sample lists around 51,000 clones; around 85% were detected once. Of the sample, roughly an eighth falls within the top ten clones. Here the sequenced sample was CD8+ T cells from blood, taken 12 months after liver transplant. The source of these receptors is a human patient who received a liver transplant. After a transplant, some of the T cells may come from the graft donor.

This clone was seen a single time. The chain is built from TRBV19 and TRBJ1-1; maybe TRBD1 (5 bases). This CDR3 has 13 amino acids. CDR1 is LNHDA and CDR2 is SQIVND in the germline V gene (reference sequence). V was clipped by 6 bases and J by 4 bases, with 12 bases between them. DNA for the CDR3: TGTGCCAGTAGCTCAGGGTCGAGCACTGAAGCTTTCTTT. Translated, it gives CASSSGSSTEAFF.

The chain couples TRBV7-9 to TRBJ1-1, with TRBD1 as a possible D gene (5 bases). This CDR3 has 13 amino acids. Germline V gives CDR1 SEHNR, CDR2 FQNEAQ (reference sequence). The ends were cut back, 5 bases at V and 6 bases at J, with 13 bases in the middle. DNA for the CDR3: TGTGCCAGCAGCCAAGGGGCGGGTCCTGAAGCTTTCTTT. This gives the protein CASSQGAGPEAFF.

V usage is TRBV9 and J usage is TRBJ2-6; 8 nucleotides align to TRBD1. Per germline, CDR1 SGDLS and CDR2 YYNGEE. V lost 3 bases and J lost 0; bases outside the gene matches: 8. The CDR3 has 18 residues. The CDR3 nucleotides read TGTGCCAGCAGCGGGGACAGGTTTGAAATCTCTGGGGCCAACGTCCTGACTTTC. Protein sequence: CASSGDRFEISGANVLTF.

This clone showed up just once. The chain has TRBV19 and TRBJ2-2; TRBD1 aligns across 8 bases. The CDR3 contains 14 residues. V was clipped by 10 bases and J by 1 base; unmatched bases: 5. CDR1 is LNHDA, CDR2 SQIVND, per germline (reference sequence). The CDR3 loop is CATDRGWNTGELFF. Here the CDR3 DNA reads TGTGCCACCGACAGGGGTTGGAACACCGGGGAGCTGTTTTTT. The whole variable domain, remainder taken from reference TRBV19 and TRBJ2-2, is DGGITQSPKYLFRKEGQNVTLSCEQNLNHDAMYWYRQDPGQGLRLIYYSQIVNDFQKGDIAEGYSVSREKKESFPLTVTSAQKNPTAFYLCATDRGWNTGELFFGEGSRLTVL.

The chain combines TRBV13 with TRBJ2-7, with D perhaps TRBD1 (5 bases). The germline V gene has CDR1 PRHDT and CDR2 FYEKMQ (reference sequence). The V and J ends lost 0 bases and 3 bases respectively, with 9 bases between them. The length of the CDR3 is 14 residues. The CDR3 DNA sequence: TGTGCCAGCAGCTTAGGCCAGGGCGGCTACGAGCAGTACTTC. It translates to CASSLGQGGYEQYF. Full variable domain (remainder filled in from reference TRBV13 and TRBJ2-7): AAGVIQSPRHLIKEKRETATLKCYPIPRHDTVYWYQQGPGQDPQFLISFYEKMQSDKGSIPDRFSAQQFSDYHSELNMSSLELGDSALYFCASSLGQGGYEQYFGPGTRLTVT.

This clone was seen only once. The chain is built from TRBV27 and TRBJ2-1, with 8 positions matching TRBD2. The junction had 9 bases not matched to a gene; V was cut back by 5 bases and J by 3 bases. The germline CDR1 and CDR2 sequences are MNHEY and SMNVEV (reference sequence). This CDR3 has 16 residues. The chain's CDR3 is CASSSIAGWVYNEQFF. CDR3 in DNA: TGTGCCAGCAGTAGCATAGCGGGATGGGTCTACAATGAGCAGTTCTTC.

This clone occurred once. The gene calls are TRBV9 and TRBJ2-5; TRBD2 matches 7 bases. Germline V lookup: CDR1 SGDLS, CDR2 YYNGEE. V lost 1 base, J lost 3 bases, and 6 bases stayed unmatched. This CDR3 has 15 amino acids. The CDR3 bases are TGTGCCAGCAGCGTATTCGGACTAGATAAAGAGACCCAGTACTTC. Residues: CASSVFGLDKETQYF.

The genes are TRBV9 and TRBJ2-5; TRBD2 agrees at 12 bases. The V gene's germline CDR1 is SGDLS and CDR2 YYNGEE. The CDR3 contains 17 residues. With 3 bases clipped from V and 1 base from J, the junction kept 7 bases outside the gene matches. CDR3 nucleotide sequence: TGTGCCAGCAGCGAACTAGCGGGAGGCCAAGGCCAAGAGACCCAGTACTTC. The encoded protein is CASSELAGGQGQETQYF.

The genes are TRBV19 and TRBJ2-3, with 12 bases lining up with TRBD2. V was clipped by 7 bases and J by 3 bases; unmatched bases: 5. Germline loops: CDR1 LNHDA, CDR2 SQIVND (reference sequence). The CDR3 runs to 15 residues. The chain's CDR3 is CASTVLAGGTDTQYF. CDR3 in DNA: TGTGCCAGTACCGTACTAGCGGGAGGAACAGATACGCAGTATTTT.

The chain employs TRBV6-1 and TRBJ1-1, with D unclear. V was shortened by 8 bases and J by 2 bases, with 12 bases between the two germline ends. Germline-derived CDR1 and CDR2 are MNHNS and SASEGT. The CDR3 loop spans 13 amino acids. CDR3 region: CASGYTVNTEAFF. CDR3 sequence (DNA): TGTGCCAGCGGGTACACTGTCAACACTGAAGCTTTCTTT.

V gene TRBV5-1 combines with J gene TRBJ2-5, with 8 nucleotides matching TRBD1. Looked up from germline, CDR1 is SGHRS and CDR2 is YFSETQ. CDR3 length: 13 residues. V lost 2 bases, J lost 3 bases, and 0 bases stayed unmatched. Written as DNA, the CDR3 is TGCGCCAGCAGCTTACAGGGGGAAGAGACCCAGTACTTC. Protein: CASSLQGEETQYF.

The chain carries TRBV5-1 and TRBJ2-1; 11 bases map to TRBD1. This CDR3 is built from 18 residues. The germline V gene has CDR1 SGHRS and CDR2 YFSETQ. Trimming cost V 4 bases and J 4 bases; bases outside gene matches: 13. The CDR3 nucleotides are TGCGCCAGCAGCCCAACCGACCGGGACAGGGGGACATACAATGAGCAGTTCTTC. Encoded protein: CASSPTDRDRGTYNEQFF.

This CDR3 reads CASSLVGPLGTEAFF. As DNA, the CDR3 is TGTGCCAGCAGCTTGGTAGGCCCCTTGGGGACTGAAGCTTTCTTT. The chain combines TRBV5-5 with TRBJ1-1; unclear D gene. Germline values: CDR1 SGHKS, CDR2 YYEKEE (reference sequence). Trimming pared 0 bases from V and 5 bases from J, leaving 14 bases between. This CDR3 region has 15 residues.

The V and J genes are TRBV7-9 and TRBJ2-7; no definite D call. CDR1 and CDR2 (germline): SEHNR, FQNEAQ (reference sequence). The CDR3 consists of 12 residues. V lost 5 bases and J 3 bases, leaving 8 bases between the germline ends. CDR3 protein: CASSPISYEQYF. DNA of the CDR3: TGTGCCAGCAGCCCAATAAGCTACGAGCAGTACTTC.

This rearrangement joins TRBV28 to TRBJ1-4; D unresolved. Germline V CDR1 and CDR2: MDHEN, SYDVKM. The V gene lost 3 bases and the J gene lost 8 bases, with 16 bases spanning the gap. The CDR3 is 15 amino acids. CDR3 bases: TGTGCCAGCAGTTTTAATCGAGAGAGTTTCGAAAAACTGTTTTTT. It yields the protein CASSFNRESFEKLFF.

The chain joins TRBV19 to TRBJ2-1; D is uncertain. V lost 3 bases and J lost 3, with 12 bases in between. The CDR3 sequence is 15 residues long. CDR1 and CDR2 (germline): LNHDA, SQIVND (reference sequence). This CDR3 reads CASSMGLVFYNEQFF. CDR3 bases: TGTGCCAGTAGTATGGGCCTAGTGTTCTACAATGAGCAGTTCTTC.

The J gene is TRBJ2-5, the V gene TRBV29-1, with D maybe TRBD1 (5 bases). CDR3 length equals 14 residues. Deletions cut 0 bases from V and 5 bases from J, with 13 bases between. Germline V CDR1 and CDR2: SQVTM, ANQGSEA. For the CDR3, the DNA is TGCAGCGTTGAAGATCCTAGGGGTGGGGAGACCCAGTACTTC. This encodes CSVEDPRGGETQYF.

This clone was seen just once. The J gene is TRBJ2-1, the V gene TRBV14, with 8 positions matching TRBD1. J gave up 7 bases and V 5 bases, and 16 bases lay outside the gene matches. CDR1 is SGHDN, CDR2 FVKESK, per germline. The CDR3 loop spans 17 amino acids. The CDR3 is CASSSDLDRGIKNEQFF. In nucleotides, the CDR3 is TGTGCCAGCAGCAGCGATCTAGACAGGGGAATAAAGAATGAGCAGTTCTTC.

The J gene is TRBJ2-7, the V gene TRBV4-3; TRBD2 aligns across 8 bases. The V gene end was trimmed by 0 bases and the J gene end by 4 bases; junction bases not matched to a gene: 5. Germline V lookup: CDR1 LGHNA, CDR2 YSLEER. CDR3 size: 15 residues. CDR3 DNA: TGCGCCAGCAGCCAAGATACGGCGGGAGGTTACGAGCAGTACTTC. Protein sequence: CASSQDTAGGYEQYF.

The sample holds a few counts of this clone. V is TRBV28 and J is TRBJ1-4; D is ambiguous. Germline V gene data show CDR1 as MDHEN and CDR2 as SYDVKM. V gave up 2 bases and J gave up 7 bases, with 17 bases separating them. CDR3 length: 16 residues. CDR3 nucleotide sequence: TGTGCCAGCAGTTTACTGGACTCTGACGACCTTGAAAAACTGTTTTTT. Residues: CASSLLDSDDLEKLFF.

The CDR3 reads CASSPLGNEQFF. CDR3 nucleotide sequence: TGTGCCAGTAGTCCCCTAGGGAATGAGCAGTTCTTC. V usage is TRBV19 and J usage is TRBJ2-1, with D uncertain. The CDR3 has 12 amino acids. The V end was cut by 5 bases, the J end by 7 bases, with 9 bases between. Looked up from germline, CDR1 is LNHDA and CDR2 is SQIVND (reference sequence).

This rearrangement joins TRBV11-2 to TRBJ2-3, with D possibly called TRBD1 or TRBD2 (5 bases each). Germline V gene lookup returns CDR1 SGHAT and CDR2 FQNNGV. The CDR3 totals 12 residues. The germline V and J ends were trimmed by 4 bases and 6 bases, with 8 bases remaining between them. The chain's CDR3 is CASSSGGDTQYF. The CDR3 DNA sequence: TGTGCCAGCAGCTCTGGGGGTGATACGCAGTATTTT.

V usage is TRBV5-1 and J usage is TRBJ1-2; D is undetermined. Germline V gene sequence: CDR1 SGHRS, CDR2 YFSETQ. The V and J ends lost 2 bases and 8 bases respectively, with 19 bases between them. This CDR3 contains 15 residues. Here the CDR3 DNA reads TGCGCCAGCAGCTTTTGGAGTCGGGCGAGGGAAGGCTACACCTTC. It yields the protein CASSFWSRAREGYTF.

V and J are TRBV4-3 and TRBJ1-1; a possible D gene is TRBD1 (5 bases). The germline CDR1 and CDR2 sequences are LGHNA and YSLEER. Trimming shortened V by 0 bases and J by 6 bases, and 14 bases separated the two germline ends. The CDR3 runs 15 residues. CDR3: CASSQDRGWVAEAFF. The CDR3 DNA reads as TGCGCCAGCAGCCAAGATCGGGGCTGGGTGGCTGAAGCTTTCTTT.

V usage is TRBV7-6 and J usage is TRBJ2-1, with unresolved D. CDR3 size: 16 residues. Trimming took 5 bases from V and 4 from J, leaving 18 bases between them. CDR1 SGHVS and CDR2 FNYEAQ come from the germline V gene. Here the CDR3 DNA reads TGTGCCAGCAGCGCCCACCCGGGTCTTGTTTACAATGAGCAGTTCTTC. Translated: CASSAHPGLVYNEQFF.

The chain links TRBV7-9 to TRBJ2-1; 11 bases align to TRBD2. Germline CDR1 is SEHNR and CDR2 is FQNEAQ (reference sequence). CDR3 length: 15 amino acids. The V and J ends lost 1 base and 7 bases, in that order; junction bases with no gene match: 3. CDR3 in amino acids: CASSLVGLAENEQFF. The CDR3 region has the DNA TGTGCCAGCAGCTTAGTGGGACTAGCGGAAAATGAGCAGTTCTTC.

This clone came up a few times. This chain joins TRBV9 and TRBJ2-3, with D possibly TRBD1 on 5 matching bases. Germline V lookup: CDR1 SGDLS, CDR2 YYNGEE. The CDR3 spans 14 residues. Between the trimmed V and J ends, which lost 4 bases and 3 bases, there was a span of 12 bases. The CDR3, as DNA: TGTGCCAGCAGCCCACGACAGAGTACAGATACGCAGTATTTT. Protein: CASSPRQSTDTQYF.